This entry lists 17 T cell receptor beta chains sequenced from one sample in a study of control samples from healthy donors and cancer patients. The data were produced by immunoSEQ multiplex PCR, yet TCRdb's version contains in-frame clones alone and is incomplete. The sample yields 55,000 to 85,000 clones, over 75% seen once. The source material was PBMCs. The receptor set was obtained from a woman between 50 and 59 years old with head and neck cancer.

Regarding this clone: Other DNA sequences in this sample translate to the same CDR3. V usage is TRBV2 and J usage is TRBJ2-1; D remains ambiguous. V was shortened by 4 bases and J by 5 bases, with 3 bases between the two germline ends. CDR1 is SNHLY, CDR2 FYNNEI, per germline. The CDR3 length is 11 residues. The CDR3 here is CASSGDNEQFF. CDR3 DNA: TGTGCCAGCAGTGGAGACAATGAGCAGTTCTTC.

The chain links TRBV27 to TRBJ1-2; a weak D match, TRBD1 (6 bases). Trimming removed 6 bases at V and 8 bases at J, with 16 bases between. Germline CDR1 reads MNHEY; CDR2 reads SMNVEV (reference sequence). There are 13 residues in the CDR3. The CDR3 DNA follows: TGTGCCAGCAGACCAAGGGGGGCGGAGGGCTACACCTTC. Residues: CASRPRGAEGYTF.

This chain uses TRBV5-6 with TRBJ2-7, with 8 bases that match TRBD1. The CDR3 covers 15 residues. Unmatched junction bases numbered 10, after V lost 2 bases and J lost 6 bases. The germline CDR1 and CDR2 sequences are SGHDT and YYEEEE. CDR3 residues: CASSLPGQENREQYF. The DNA for the CDR3 is TGTGCCAGCAGCTTACCGGGACAGGAGAACCGCGAGCAGTACTTC.

This chain connects TRBV6-1 to TRBJ1-4; no clear D. Germline CDR1 is MNHNS and CDR2 is SASEGT. Trimming stripped 0 bases from V and 6 bases from J, with 11 bases between. The CDR3 runs to 15 residues. The CDR3 region has the DNA TGTGCCAGCAGTGAAGCTTCGACAATGGATGAAAAACTGTTTTTT. Its translation: CASSEASTMDEKLFF.

The chain carries TRBV5-1 and TRBJ2-1, with 9 bases that match TRBD2. Trimming at V came to 3 bases and at J to 7 bases, leaving 8 bases not matched to a gene. Germline V gene data show CDR1 as SGHRS and CDR2 as YFSETQ. The CDR3 is made up of 15 amino acids. This chain's CDR3 is CASSSGQAGGNEQFF. CDR3 in DNA: TGCGCCAGCAGCTCCGGACAGGCGGGAGGGAATGAGCAGTTCTTC.

This rearrangement joins TRBV27 to TRBJ1-2; no clear D gene. Trimming pared 2 bases from V and 4 bases from J, leaving 14 bases between. Germline CDR1 is MNHEY and CDR2 is SMNVEV (reference sequence). The CDR3 has 15 amino acids. The CDR3 sequence: CASSLVPDESYGYTF. As DNA, the CDR3 is TGTGCCAGCAGTTTAGTACCAGACGAAAGCTATGGCTACACCTTC.

The chain recombines TRBV2 with TRBJ2-3; TRBD2 matches 15 bases. CDR3 length: 15 amino acids. Trimming cost V 4 bases and J 5 bases; bases outside gene matches: 1. Germline V gene data show CDR1 as SNHLY and CDR2 as FYNNEI. CDR3 nucleotide sequence: TGTGCCAGCAGTGGGACTAGCGGGGGGGTAGATACGCAGTATTTT. Amino acid sequence: CASSGTSGGVDTQYF.

This sequence joins TRBV7-3 and TRBJ2-1; TRBD1 matches 11 bases. Germline-derived CDR1 and CDR2 are SGHTA and FQGTGA. J lost 5 bases, V lost 4 bases, and 7 bases had no gene match. CDR3 length: 16 amino acids. CDR3 residues: CASSSIPGQGDNEQFF. CDR3 DNA: TGTGCCAGCAGCTCAATTCCGGGACAGGGGGACAATGAGCAGTTCTTC.

Worth noting for this clone: Other nucleotide sequences from this sample produce the same CDR3. The chain recombines TRBV7-9 with TRBJ1-2; D remains ambiguous. Trimming removed 5 bases at V and 2 bases at J, with 9 bases between. The CDR3 consists of 13 residues. Looked up from germline, CDR1 is SEHNR and CDR2 is FQNEAQ (reference sequence). As DNA, the CDR3 is TGTGCCAGCAGCCAGGACGGAAACTATGGCTACACCTTC. This sequence encodes CASSQDGNYGYTF.

This sequence joins TRBV14 and TRBJ1-2; D is possibly TRBD1 (5 bases). The germline V gene encodes CDR1 SGHDN and CDR2 FVKESK. The CDR3 runs 13 residues. The germline V and J ends were trimmed by 4 bases and 7 bases, with 13 bases remaining between them. The CDR3 region has the DNA TGTGCCAGCAGCCCGCGGGGGGGGTCTGGCTACACCTTC. Translating it yields CASSPRGGSGYTF.

The rearrangement uses TRBV5-1 and TRBJ2-3, with D perhaps matching TRBD2 (5 bases). V lost 4 bases and J 2 bases, leaving 11 bases between the germline ends. This CDR3 comprises 14 residues. The germline V gene has CDR1 SGHRS and CDR2 YFSETQ. This CDR3 is CASSKSGITDTQYF. The CDR3 DNA reads as TGCGCCAGCAGCAAAAGCGGCATCACAGATACGCAGTATTTT.

The chain couples TRBV7-2 to TRBJ1-5, with 9 positions matching TRBD1. The ends lost 1 base at V and 2 bases at J; junction bases unmatched: 0. CDR3 size: 15 residues. Germline CDR1 and CDR2: SGHTA and FQGNSA. The CDR3 region is CASSLGDRGNQPQHF. For the CDR3, the DNA is TGTGCCAGCAGCTTAGGGGACAGGGGCAATCAGCCCCAGCATTTT.

The sample holds a few counts of this clone. The V and J genes are TRBV5-6 and TRBJ1-3, with TRBD1 as a possible D gene (6 bases). The germline V gene encodes CDR1 SGHDT and CDR2 YYEEEE. The CDR3 covers 18 residues. V was trimmed by 4 bases and J by 3 bases, leaving 23 bases between them. The CDR3 protein is CASSVVQQGGSFGNTIYF. For the CDR3, the DNA is TGTGCCAGCAGCGTTGTCCAACAGGGCGGATCTTTTGGAAACACCATATATTTT.

The V and J genes are TRBV29-1 and TRBJ2-5, with 8 bases that match TRBD1. The ends lost 8 bases at V and 5 bases at J; junction bases unmatched: 7. CDR1 is SQVTM, CDR2 ANQGSEA, per germline. The CDR3 is made up of 12 amino acids. The CDR3 protein is CSTRTGRETQYF. The CDR3 bases are TGCAGCACCCGGACAGGGCGTGAGACCCAGTACTTC.

This chain connects TRBV10-3 to TRBJ2-6; 9 positions match TRBD1. This CDR3 region has 17 residues. In germline, CDR1 is ENHRY, CDR2 SYGVKD. V was pared by 11 bases and J by 0 bases, with 11 bases of the junction left unmatched. The CDR3 DNA follows: TGTGCCTCCAGACAGGGGGGGGAAATCTCTGGGGCCAACGTCCTGACTTTC. It encodes CASRQGGEISGANVLTF.

In its sample, this clone was seen once. The gene calls are TRBV19 and TRBJ2-2; possible D gene TRBD1, 6 bases. V dropped 7 bases and J dropped 6 bases, with 18 bases sitting between them. The germline V gene encodes CDR1 LNHDA and CDR2 SQIVND (reference sequence). The CDR3 extends over 15 amino acids. The CDR3 reads CASTLTGTKAGELFF. The CDR3 DNA reads TGTGCCAGTACCCTTACCGGGACAAAAGCCGGGGAGCTGTTTTTT.

The CDR3 bases are TGCGCCAGCAGCTTGGGGGACAGGGGACCCTACAATGAGCAGTTCTTC. It codes for CASSLGDRGPYNEQFF. This chain links TRBV5-1 with TRBJ2-1; 10 bases align to TRBD1. The CDR3 consists of 16 residues. With V trimmed by 0 bases and J by 2 bases, 2 bases remained unmatched. The germline CDR1 and CDR2 sequences are SGHRS and YFSETQ.